The 28 T cell receptor beta chains below were found in one sample sequenced in a study of shared clonotypes between healthy human individuals. Sequencing was performed with immunoSEQ multiplex PCR; in TCRdb, only in-frame clones are kept and a portion is missing. The sample carries around 2.5 million clones, over 85% recorded once. Material for sequencing was naive CD4+ T cells from PBMCs. This sample's subset: CD45RA+ positively selected. The receptor source for this set is a man younger than 30 in good health. Some clones in this sample may be carry-over from other donors' samples.

The rearrangement uses TRBV6-6 and TRBJ2-7; 9 bases fit TRBD2. The CDR3 totals 14 residues. V lost 7 bases to trimming and J lost 5 bases; unmatched junction nucleotides: 9. From germline, CDR1 is MNHNY and CDR2 SVGAGI (reference sequence). The CDR3 DNA reads TGTGCCAGCACCACACTAGCGGGCGTCCACGAGCAGTACTTC. This sequence encodes CASTTLAGVHEQYF.

For this clone: This sample also contains other DNA sequences that code for the same CDR3. The gene calls are TRBV7-3 and TRBJ1-1; 9 bases are a match to TRBD1. Looked up from germline, CDR1 is SGHTA and CDR2 is FQGTGA. The J segment lost 5 bases and the V segment lost 0 bases, leaving 1 base of the junction unmatched. This CDR3 comprises 14 residues. CDR3 coding DNA: TGTGCCAGCAGCTTAACCGGGACAGGGACTGAAGCTTTCTTT. It translates to CASSLTGTGTEAFF.

The rearrangement uses TRBV5-1 and TRBJ2-7, with D unresolved. V lost 6 bases and J 6 bases, leaving 10 bases between the germline ends. CDR3 length equals 11 residues. Germline V gene data show CDR1 as SGHRS and CDR2 as YFSETQ. In nucleotides, the CDR3 is TGCGCCAGCACCTCAACCACCGAGCAGTACTTC. Protein sequence: CASTSTTEQYF.

The chain has TRBV7-8 and TRBJ2-7; a weak D match, TRBD2 (6 bases). The germline V and J ends were trimmed by 4 bases and 0 bases, with 10 bases remaining between them. This CDR3 comprises 14 residues. Germline assignment: CDR1 SGHVS and CDR2 FQNEAQ. This CDR3 is CASSSGLISYEQYF. CDR3 nucleotides: TGTGCCAGCAGCTCGGGACTGATCTCCTACGAGCAGTACTTC.

The genes are TRBV4-1 and TRBJ2-3; 10 bases match TRBD2. The CDR3 covers 16 residues. J gave up 5 bases and V 0 bases, and 5 bases lay outside the gene matches. The V gene's germline CDR1 is MGHRA and CDR2 YSYEKL. The CDR3 is CASSQEAGGRGDTQYF. For the CDR3, the DNA is TGCGCCAGCAGCCAAGAAGCGGGAGGGCGGGGAGATACGCAGTATTTT.

The genes are TRBV9 and TRBJ1-1; 7 bases fit TRBD1. The CDR3 contains 17 residues. Germline assignment: CDR1 SGDLS and CDR2 YYNGEE. The trim removed 4 bases at V and 4 bases at J, leaving 16 bases unmatched. CDR3 bases: TGTGCCAGCAGCCCGGGACAGTCTATTAGGCTGGGCACTGAAGCTTTCTTT. Translated: CASSPGQSIRLGTEAFF.

Details on this clone: This sample includes further DNA sequences coding for the same CDR3. This chain uses TRBV9 with TRBJ2-5, with TRBD2 identical over 8 bases. The J segment lost 3 bases and the V segment lost 0 bases, leaving 4 bases of the junction unmatched. Germline CDR1 SGDLS, CDR2 YYNGEE. CDR3 length: 15 residues. CDR3 coding DNA: TGTGCCAGCAGCGTAGGCGGGGGGCGGGAAGAGACCCAGTACTTC. It translates to CASSVGGGREETQYF. The whole variable domain, filled in from reference TRBV9 and TRBJ2-5, reads DSGVTQTPKHLITATGQRVTLRCSPRSGDLSVYWYQQSLDQGLQFLIQYYNGEERAKGNILERFSAQQFPDLHSELNLSSLELGDSALYFCASSVGGGREETQYFGPGTRLLVL.

A few counts support this clone. The chain couples TRBV28 to TRBJ1-1; D remains unclear. The V and J ends lost 6 bases and 3 bases respectively, with 11 bases between them. Germline loops: CDR1 MDHEN, CDR2 SYDVKM. The CDR3 extends over 13 amino acids. CDR3 in amino acids: CASRQTVDTEAFF. The CDR3 DNA reads as TGTGCCAGCAGGCAGACGGTGGACACTGAAGCTTTCTTT.

J is TRBJ2-6 and V is TRBV11-2; D is undetermined. Trimming cost V 2 bases and J 0 bases, with 17 bases left between them. The CDR3 is made up of 19 amino acids. Germline CDR1 and CDR2: SGHAT and FQNNGV. The CDR3 coding sequence is TGTGCCAGCAGCTTAAATCTGGGATTGTCCCTCTCTGGGGCCAACGTCCTGACTTTC. Amino acids: CASSLNLGLSLSGANVLTF.

The genes are TRBV27 and TRBJ2-7; no clear D gene. Germline CDR1 reads MNHEY; CDR2 reads SMNVEV (reference sequence). V lost 6 bases and J lost 5, with 14 bases in between. The CDR3 is 13 residues long. CDR3 nucleotides: TGTGCCAGCAGACGCCAGAGGTGGGACGAGCAGTACTTC. This codes for CASRRQRWDEQYF.

This sequence joins TRBV25-1 and TRBJ1-4, with D maybe TRBD1 (5 bases). This CDR3 is 16 amino acids long. Looked up from germline, CDR1 is MGHDK and CDR2 is SYGVNS. Trimming left V 5 bases short and J 3 bases short, with 16 bases between. In nucleotides, the CDR3 is TGTGCCAGCAGTCTCCCTCCAGGGACGGCTAATGAAAAACTGTTTTTT. This gives the protein CASSLPPGTANEKLFF.

Remarks on this clone: Distinct nucleotide sequences in the sample also encode this CDR3. The chain uses TRBV28 and TRBJ1-1; D remains unclear. Germline V gene sequence: CDR1 MDHEN, CDR2 SYDVKM. This CDR3 has 13 amino acids. The germline V and J ends were trimmed by 2 bases and 1 base, with 5 bases remaining between them. CDR3 DNA: TGTGCCAGCAGTTTACCGGGGAACACTGAAGCTTTCTTT. It yields the protein CASSLPGNTEAFF.

This rearrangement joins TRBV6-1 to TRBJ1-6, with 9 bases identical to TRBD1. The CDR3 consists of 15 residues. Germline V gene sequence: CDR1 MNHNS, CDR2 SASEGT. Trimming at V came to 1 base and at J to 9 bases, leaving 4 bases not matched to a gene. This CDR3 is CASSEGRTGVSPLHF. In DNA form, the CDR3 reads TGTGCCAGCAGTGAAGGGAGGACAGGGGTTTCACCCCTCCACTTT.

Concerning this clone itself: Different DNA sequences within this sample yield the same CDR3. The J gene is TRBJ2-7, the V gene TRBV5-1, with TRBD2 matching over 10 bases. Germline CDR1 and CDR2: SGHRS and YFSETQ. This CDR3 comprises 16 residues. Trimming at V came to 0 bases and at J to 0 bases, leaving 3 bases not matched to a gene. The CDR3 region is CASSLGASGSSYEQYF. The CDR3 DNA is TGCGCCAGCAGCTTGGGGGCTAGCGGGAGCTCCTACGAGCAGTACTTC.

This chain joins TRBV7-9 and TRBJ2-1, with D hard to call. CDR3 size: 12 residues. V dropped 2 bases and J dropped 5 bases, with 4 bases sitting between them. Germline CDR1 reads SEHNR; CDR2 reads FQNEAQ (reference sequence). The DNA for the CDR3 is TGTGCCAGCAGCTTAAAGGACAATGAGCAGTTCTTC. Amino acids: CASSLKDNEQFF.

The gene calls are TRBV7-9 and TRBJ2-3; weak D call: TRBD1 (6 bases). CDR1 and CDR2 (germline): SEHNR, FQNEAQ (reference sequence). Deletions cut 0 bases from V and 1 base from J, with 11 bases between. CDR3 size: 16 residues. CDR3 amino acids: CASSLAYRARTDTQYF. The CDR3 nucleotides read TGTGCCAGCAGCTTAGCGTACAGGGCACGCACAGATACGCAGTATTTT.

This clone was detected once. CDR3 coding DNA: TGTGCCAGCAGCCTGGACAGGGGGCTGGGTGAGCAGTTCTTC. It is translated as CASSLDRGLGEQFF. The V and J genes are TRBV7-2 and TRBJ2-1; 11 bases match TRBD1. The CDR3 is 14 amino acids. V trimming: 5 bases; J trimming: 9 bases; junction bases outside the gene matches: 6. Germline loops: CDR1 SGHTA, CDR2 FQGNSA.

The chain links TRBV5-1 to TRBJ2-2; 14 bases match TRBD2. Germline-derived CDR1 and CDR2 are SGHRS and YFSETQ. The length of the CDR3 is 18 residues. The V segment lost 0 bases and the J segment 4 bases; nucleotides outside the gene matches: 5. The CDR3 sequence is CASSLGGLAGGSTGELFF. Here the CDR3 DNA reads TGCGCCAGCAGCTTGGGCGGACTAGCGGGAGGATCCACCGGGGAGCTGTTTTTT.

This clone was found a few times. This chain connects TRBV6-6 to TRBJ1-5, with D maybe TRBD1 (6 bases). Trimming removed 6 bases from V and 5 bases from J, with 11 bases in between. The length of the CDR3 is 13 residues. The germline CDR1 and CDR2 sequences are MNHNY and SVGAGI (reference sequence). The CDR3 region is CASRQNRDQPQHF. The CDR3 region has the DNA TGTGCCAGCAGGCAAAACAGGGATCAGCCCCAGCATTTT.

This clone was detected only once. The V gene is TRBV9, the J gene TRBJ2-6; TRBD1 or TRBD2 may be the D gene (5 bases each). The CDR3 is 17 residues long. The V end was cut by 4 bases, the J end by 0 bases, with 14 bases between. The germline V gene encodes CDR1 SGDLS and CDR2 YYNGEE. CDR3: CASSSRTGPSGANVLTF. The CDR3 DNA is TGTGCCAGCAGCTCACGGACGGGGCCCTCTGGGGCCAACGTCCTGACTTTC. The whole variable domain, remainder taken from reference TRBV9 and TRBJ2-6, is DSGVTQTPKHLITATGQRVTLRCSPRSGDLSVYWYQQSLDQGLQFLIQYYNGEERAKGNILERFSAQQFPDLHSELNLSSLELGDSALYFCASSSRTGPSGANVLTFGAGSRLTVL.

As for this clone: Other nucleotide sequences from this sample produce the same CDR3. The chain combines TRBV7-9 with TRBJ2-7; 9 positions agree with TRBD1. The germline CDR1 and CDR2 sequences are SEHNR and FQNEAQ (reference sequence). Trimming at V came to 3 bases and at J to 2 bases, leaving 8 bases not matched to a gene. This CDR3 contains 16 residues. The CDR3 region is CASSFKGTGKTYEQYF. DNA for the CDR3: TGTGCCAGCAGCTTTAAAGGGACAGGGAAAACCTACGAGCAGTACTTC.

The chain links TRBV7-8 to TRBJ2-1, with D possibly called TRBD1 or TRBD2 (5 bases each). The V end was cut by 5 bases, the J end by 4 bases, with 15 bases between. The length of the CDR3 is 15 residues. Germline loops: CDR1 SGHVS, CDR2 FQNEAQ. CDR3 nucleotides: TGTGCCAGCAGCCGAGGGTGGGGACCTTACAATGAGCAGTTCTTC. It translates to CASSRGWGPYNEQFF.

Remarks on this clone: Other DNA sequences in this specimen translate into the identical CDR3. This CDR3 is CASSYGTGDQPQHF. CDR3 coding DNA: TGTGCCAGCAGTTACGGGACGGGAGATCAGCCCCAGCATTTT. The chain recombines TRBV6-6 with TRBJ1-5; maybe TRBD1 (5 bases). From germline, CDR1 is MNHNY and CDR2 SVGAGI (reference sequence). CDR3 size: 14 residues. Trimming removed 2 bases at V and 5 bases at J, with 10 bases between.

This clone was counted once. This chain uses TRBV4-2 with TRBJ2-5; TRBD2 agrees at 8 bases. The CDR3 sequence is 14 residues long. V lost 4 bases, J lost 3 bases, and 4 bases stayed unmatched. The germline gives CDR1 LGHNA, CDR2 YNFKEQ. The CDR3 sequence is CASSPGRGEETQYF. DNA of the CDR3: TGTGCCAGCAGCCCGGGGCGGGGGGAAGAGACCCAGTACTTC.

V is TRBV7-2 and J is TRBJ2-5, with D possibly matching TRBD1 (6 bases). The V end was cut by 5 bases, the J end by 2 bases, with 15 bases between. The CDR3 covers 15 residues. The germline gives CDR1 SGHTA, CDR2 FQGNSA. For the CDR3, the DNA is TGTGCCAGCAGCCCCCAGGACAGAAGTCAAGAGACCCAGTACTTC. Amino acids: CASSPQDRSQETQYF. Combining the CDR3 with reference TRBV7-2 and TRBJ2-5 gives the whole variable domain GAGVSQSPSNKVTEKGKDVELRCDPISGHTALYWYRQSLGQGLEFLIYFQGNSAPDKSGLPSDRFSAERTGGSVSTLTIQRTQQEDSAVYLCASSPQDRSQETQYFGPGTRLLVL.

This chain links TRBV7-2 with TRBJ2-7; 7 bases are a match to TRBD2. This CDR3 comprises 17 residues. V shed 2 bases and J 3 bases; nucleotides not matched to a gene: 13. Germline V CDR1 and CDR2: SGHTA, FQGNSA. Written as DNA, the CDR3 is TGTGCCAGCAGCTTAATCGGAATGACGAGGGAGGGCTACGAGCAGTACTTC. It translates to CASSLIGMTREGYEQYF.

This rearrangement joins TRBV29-1 to TRBJ2-1; TRBD2 matches 7 bases. After removal of 5 bases from V and 0 bases from J, the junction contained 10 bases not matched to a gene. Germline V gene sequence: CDR1 SQVTM, CDR2 ANQGSEA. CDR3 length equals 16 residues. The CDR3 region is CSVWPSGRSSYNEQFF. CDR3 nucleotide sequence: TGCAGCGTTTGGCCTAGCGGACGGAGCTCCTACAATGAGCAGTTCTTC.

This clone was found once. This rearrangement joins TRBV11-1 to TRBJ1-1; D not certain. CDR1 and CDR2 (germline): SGHAT, FQDESV (reference sequence). V was cut by 0 bases and J by 1 base, with 9 bases left in between. The CDR3 covers 15 residues. The CDR3 spells CASSLAVLQNTEAFF. Written as DNA, the CDR3 is TGTGCCAGCAGCTTAGCAGTTTTGCAGAACACTGAAGCTTTCTTT.